These 5 T cell receptor beta chains originate from one sample sequenced in a study of T cells in Graves' hyperthyroidism and ophthalmopathy. RNA transcripts gave rise to amplified TCR beta CDR3 regions. HTBI primers drove first-round RT-PCR of the TCR CDR3. TCRdb ran MiXCR on the multiplex PCR reads and lists one entry per CDR3 protein. The data contain more than 350,000 distinct CDR3 sequences, approximately 18% of them seen just once; the ten biggest clones take up around a third. The sample consisted of blood. These receptors came from a woman aged 25-40 years with Graves' hyperthyroidism that later progressed to Graves' ophthalmopathy.

The chain couples TRBV12-3 or TRBV12-4 to TRBJ2-3, with 8 bases identical to TRBD2. J was trimmed by 3 bases and V by 1 base; bases with no gene match: 3. The CDR3 spans 15 residues. CDR3 loop: CASSLDASGTDTQYF. Here the CDR3 DNA reads TGTGCCAGCAGTTTAGATGCTAGCGGGACAGATACGCAGTATTTT.

The rearrangement joins TRBV7-9 to TRBJ2-1; D ambiguous. V was cut by 2 bases and J by 9 bases, with 14 bases left in between. The CDR3 consists of 14 residues. Germline-derived CDR1 and CDR2 are SEHNR and FQNEAQ (reference sequence). As DNA, the CDR3 is TGTGCCAGCAGCTTATTAACTCGCTGGGGTGAGCAGTTCTTC. Its protein is CASSLLTRWGEQFF.

Concerning this clonotype itself: A read error may produce the germline difference seen at one junction end. The chain is built from TRBV7-9 and TRBJ2-2; D possibly corresponds to TRBD2 (5 bases). The CDR3 covers 20 residues. Germline V gene sequence: CDR1 SEHNR, CDR2 FQNEAQ (reference sequence). DNA for the CDR3: TGTGCCAGCAGCTTAAGTTCATGGCGGGTTAATCGGGCAAACACCGGGGAGCTGTCTTTT. Protein sequence: CASSLSSWRVNRANTGELSF.

The rearrangement uses TRBV9 and TRBJ1-2, with 9 bases fitting TRBD1. The V gene end was trimmed by 5 bases and the J gene end by 6 bases; junction bases not matched to a gene: 8. Germline CDR1 reads SGDLS; CDR2 reads YYNGEE. The CDR3 spans 14 residues. CDR3 coding DNA: TGTGCCAGCAGTAAGACAGGGGGTTCTGATGGCTACACCTTC. Amino acids: CASSKTGGSDGYTF.

The chain employs TRBV28 and TRBJ1-5; 9 bases fit TRBD1. V gave up 6 bases and J gave up 4 bases; unmatched junction bases: 4. This CDR3 comprises 14 residues. Germline assignment: CDR1 MDHEN and CDR2 SYDVKM. The CDR3 sequence: CASRTQGANQPQHF. The DNA for the CDR3 is TGTGCCAGCAGGACACAGGGGGCGAATCAGCCCCAGCATTTT.